Shown below are 22 T cell receptor beta chains from a single sample sequenced in a study of control samples from healthy donors and cancer patients. Assay: immunoSEQ multiplex PCR; the TCRdb copy retains only in-frame clones and omits some. The profile shows under 30,000 clones, 65% to 80% of them singletons. Sequenced material: PBMCs. These receptors originate from a man aged 55 to 70 with head and neck cancer.

The genes are TRBV6-6 and TRBJ1-5; no clear D gene. The CDR3 covers 18 residues. In germline, CDR1 is MNHNY, CDR2 SVGAGI (reference sequence). Trimming left V 5 bases short and J 0 bases short, with 20 bases between. CDR3 DNA: TGTGCCAGCAGTCCCACCCGCAGACGAGGACCTAGCAATCAGCCCCAGCATTTT. It is translated as CASSPTRRRGPSNQPQHF.

The gene calls are TRBV18 and TRBJ2-2; D gene ambiguous. The V gene lost 3 bases and the J gene lost 2 bases, with 16 bases spanning the gap. Germline CDR1 reads KGHSH; CDR2 reads LQKENI. The CDR3 length is 17 residues. DNA of the CDR3: TGTGCCAGCTCACCGTACCGGGTCACCACCAACACCGGGGAGCTGTTTTTT. Protein: CASSPYRVTTNTGELFF.

V gene TRBV12-3 or TRBV12-4 combines with J gene TRBJ2-1, with 7 bases aligning to TRBD1. With 5 bases clipped from V and 16 bases from J, the junction kept 11 bases outside the gene matches. The CDR3 runs to 12 residues. The CDR3: CASSHSGDSGFF. The CDR3 bases are TGTGCCAGCAGTCATTCCGGGGACAGTGGTTTCTTC.

The chain couples TRBV18 to TRBJ2-4; D gene uncertain. V was shortened by 3 bases and J by 0 bases, with 9 bases between the two germline ends. CDR1 KGHSH and CDR2 LQKENI come from the germline V gene. The CDR3 length is 15 residues. The CDR3 DNA sequence: TGTGCCAGCTCACCGCCAAGCGTAGCCAAAAACATTCAGTACTTC. Translating gives CASSPPSVAKNIQYF.

The J gene is TRBJ2-7, the V gene TRBV6-5; no reliable D call. V was pared by 2 bases and J by 2 bases, with 7 bases between. This CDR3 is built from 13 residues. The germline CDR1 and CDR2 sequences are MNHEY and SVGAGI. The CDR3, as DNA: TGTGCCAGCAGTTACGGCCAGACCTACGAGCAGTACTTC. The encoded protein is CASSYGQTYEQYF.

The J gene is TRBJ2-7, the V gene TRBV10-1; 7 positions agree with TRBD2. The trim removed 5 bases at V and 1 base at J, leaving 2 bases unmatched. The CDR3 is 13 residues long. Germline lookup yields CDR1 WNHNN and CDR2 SYGVQD (reference sequence). CDR3 bases: TGCGCCAGCAGTCAAGCGGGATCCTACGAGCAGTACTTC. It yields the protein CASSQAGSYEQYF.

This clone was seen once. The chain combines TRBV6-2 or TRBV6-3 with TRBJ1-4; D possibly corresponds to TRBD1 (6 bases). V lost 4 bases, J lost 2 bases, and 14 bases lay in between. The CDR3 is 16 amino acids. Germline CDR1 reads MNHEY; CDR2 reads SVGEGT. The CDR3 nucleotides are TGTGCCAGCAGTTCCCTCCGACAGGCTACTAATGAAAAACTGTTTTTT. Its protein product is CASSSLRQATNEKLFF.

The rearrangement joins TRBV28 to TRBJ1-5; D call uncertain. The germline V gene has CDR1 MDHEN and CDR2 SYDVKM. Trimming removed 3 bases from V and 3 bases from J, with 12 bases in between. The CDR3 spans 15 residues. CDR3 DNA: TGTGCCAGCAGTTTCAGCCTGAGGAACAATCAGCCCCAGCATTTT. Translated, it gives CASSFSLRNNQPQHF.

This chain connects TRBV6-6 to TRBJ2-1; D is unclear. CDR3 length equals 14 residues. The V end lost 7 bases, the J end lost 7 bases, and 17 bases lay between the germline ends. Germline CDR1 reads MNHNY; CDR2 reads SVGAGI (reference sequence). As DNA, the CDR3 is TGTGCCAGCACCACCTTCGAAGTTCTGAATGAGCAGTTCTTC. Translated: CASTTFEVLNEQFF.

The CDR3 DNA follows: TGTGCCAGCAGCCAAAATCGCAATGAGCAGTTCTTC. It is translated as CASSQNRNEQFF. J is TRBJ2-1 and V is TRBV4-2; D unclear. This CDR3 is 12 amino acids long. Germline V CDR1 and CDR2: LGHNA, YNFKEQ. V shed 2 bases and J shed 6 bases, with 5 bases lying between them.

The chain recombines TRBV27 with TRBJ1-4; 9 nucleotides line up with TRBD1. V lost 8 bases to trimming and J lost 11 bases; unmatched junction nucleotides: 6. The CDR3 spans 12 residues. Germline lookup yields CDR1 MNHEY and CDR2 SMNVEV (reference sequence). This CDR3 is CASYRGLGKLFF. DNA for the CDR3: TGTGCCAGCTACAGGGGGCTGGGGAAACTGTTTTTT.

This CDR3 is CASSQVAGVGVAKNIQYF. The CDR3 nucleotides are TGTGCCAGCAGCCAAGTAGCGGGAGTGGGGGTAGCCAAAAACATTCAGTACTTC. V gene TRBV14 combines with J gene TRBJ2-4; TRBD2 matches 9 bases. The CDR3 has 18 amino acids. Unmatched junction bases numbered 7, after V lost 1 base and J lost 0 bases. The germline V gene encodes CDR1 SGHDN and CDR2 FVKESK.

The chain recombines TRBV10-1 with TRBJ2-1; the match to TRBD1 covers 10 bases. The CDR3 loop spans 15 amino acids. V gave up 3 bases and J gave up 6 bases; unmatched junction bases: 5. Looked up from germline, CDR1 is WNHNN and CDR2 is SYGVQD (reference sequence). This chain's CDR3 is CASSDRQGAGNEQFF. DNA for the CDR3: TGCGCCAGCAGTGACCGACAGGGGGCCGGCAATGAGCAGTTCTTC.

This clone was counted a single time. The chain couples TRBV6-2 or TRBV6-3 to TRBJ2-5; possibly TRBD1 for D (6 bases). The CDR3 has 18 residues. V dropped 2 bases and J dropped 2 bases, with 21 bases sitting between them. Germline V gene sequence: CDR1 MNHEY, CDR2 SVGEGT. This CDR3 is CASSYARAGVVVQETQYF. CDR3 coding DNA: TGTGCCAGCAGTTACGCTAGGGCAGGGGTCGTTGTTCAAGAGACCCAGTACTTC.

In its sample, this clone ranks as medium-sized. This rearrangement joins TRBV4-3 to TRBJ2-1; no definite D call. With 0 bases removed from V and 9 bases from J, the gap between germline ends came to 15 bases. This CDR3 has 15 amino acids. Per germline, CDR1 LGHNA and CDR2 YSLEER. CDR3 protein: CASSQDDERVGEQFF. The CDR3 DNA sequence: TGCGCCAGCAGCCAAGATGATGAGCGAGTGGGTGAGCAGTTCTTC.

The chain combines TRBV27 with TRBJ2-7; D may be TRBD1 or TRBD2 (5 bases each). Trimming shortened V by 2 bases and J by 2 bases, and 19 bases separated the two germline ends. CDR3 length equals 17 residues. Germline V gives CDR1 MNHEY, CDR2 SMNVEV (reference sequence). CDR3 protein: CASSLVLSGTSAYEQYF. The CDR3 DNA follows: TGTGCCAGCAGTTTAGTCTTGTCCGGGACCTCAGCCTACGAGCAGTACTTC.

This clone is judged medium-sized (0.01 to 0.1%). The chain couples TRBV29-1 to TRBJ2-7; the match to TRBD2 covers 13 bases. The germline CDR1 and CDR2 sequences are SQVTM and ANQGSEA. The CDR3 contains 16 residues. After removal of 7 bases from V and 0 bases from J, the junction contained 9 bases not matched to a gene. CDR3 bases: TGCAGCGCCTCGGGACTAGCGGGATCGAGCTCCTACGAGCAGTACTTC. As protein: CSASGLAGSSSYEQYF.

This chain joins TRBV7-2 and TRBJ2-7; 9 nucleotides line up with TRBD2. Per the germline V gene, CDR1 is SGHTA and CDR2 is FQGNSA. The CDR3 is made up of 15 amino acids. The trim removed 6 bases at V and 3 bases at J, leaving 9 bases unmatched. The CDR3 sequence is CASRYSGREGYEQYF. The CDR3 DNA is TGTGCCAGCAGATATAGTGGGCGGGAGGGCTACGAGCAGTACTTC.

The V gene is TRBV3-1 (or the pseudogene TRBV3-2), the J gene TRBJ2-1; D gene unclear. Germline CDR1 reads LGHDT; CDR2 reads YNNKEL (reference sequence). The CDR3 is 16 amino acids. The V gene lost 4 bases and the J gene lost 0 bases, with 13 bases spanning the gap. The CDR3 spells CASSPRSLSSYNEQFF. The CDR3 DNA sequence: TGTGCCAGCAGCCCTCGGAGCCTAAGCTCCTACAATGAGCAGTTCTTC.

The chain is built from TRBV15 and TRBJ2-5, with 7 bases aligning to TRBD2. This CDR3 has 14 residues. CDR1 is LNHNV and CDR2 is YYDKDF in the germline V gene (reference sequence). The junction had 8 bases not matched to a gene; V was cut back by 5 bases and J by 5 bases. Here the CDR3 reads CATSDRTSDETQYF. In DNA, the CDR3 is TGTGCCACCAGCGATCGGACTAGTGATGAGACCCAGTACTTC.

This chain links TRBV3-1 (or the pseudogene TRBV3-2) with TRBJ1-4; perhaps TRBD1 as D (6 bases). This CDR3 has 14 amino acids. CDR1 LGHDT and CDR2 YNNKEL come from the germline V gene (reference sequence). V was cut by 3 bases and J by 8 bases, with 13 bases left in between. CDR3 sequence (DNA): TGTGCCAGCAGCCACCTGGGGGCTGGGGAAAAACTGTTTTTT. Protein: CASSHLGAGEKLFF.

This clone has only a few counts. The rearrangement uses TRBV18 and TRBJ2-7; D may be TRBD1 (6 bases). V was shortened by 3 bases and J by 0 bases, with 15 bases between the two germline ends. The CDR3 runs to 16 residues. Looked up from germline, CDR1 is KGHSH and CDR2 is LQKENI. CDR3 coding DNA: TGTGCCAGCTCACCCGAACAGGGTATCTTCTCCTACGAGCAGTACTTC. Amino acids: CASSPEQGIFSYEQYF.